This TCR beta chain was profiled in a study of TIL therapy for anti-PD-1-resistant metastatic lung cancer. This was the immunoSEQ v3 assay. Using immunoSEQ multiplex PCR, the repertoire was profiled, and TCRdb retains in-frame clones only, with some absent. This sample yields just over 45,000 clones, of which 70% to 80% are seen a single time; roughly 15% belongs to the top ten. Notes on the study in general: Patients were highly selected, enriched for treatment-naive, never-smoker and oncogene-addicted cases.

The CDR3 extends over 16 amino acids. Deletions cut 5 bases from V and 5 bases from J, with 22 bases between. Germline V gives CDR1 SGHAT, CDR2 FQNNGV. As for time point: pre-treatment sample, taken before nivolumab and TIL therapy. A remark on this clone: Antigen specificity is unknown.

This clonotype was obtained from a man between 70 and 80 years old with non-small cell lung cancer. Sequencing used blood, obtained at baseline. The rearrangement joins TRBV11-2 to TRBJ2-7; D may be TRBD1 or TRBD2 (5 bases each). The CDR3 DNA reads as TGTGCCAGCAGCACAGGCCAGAGGGTGAAAGAAGACGAGCAGTACTTC. This sequence encodes CASSTGQRVKEDEQYF.